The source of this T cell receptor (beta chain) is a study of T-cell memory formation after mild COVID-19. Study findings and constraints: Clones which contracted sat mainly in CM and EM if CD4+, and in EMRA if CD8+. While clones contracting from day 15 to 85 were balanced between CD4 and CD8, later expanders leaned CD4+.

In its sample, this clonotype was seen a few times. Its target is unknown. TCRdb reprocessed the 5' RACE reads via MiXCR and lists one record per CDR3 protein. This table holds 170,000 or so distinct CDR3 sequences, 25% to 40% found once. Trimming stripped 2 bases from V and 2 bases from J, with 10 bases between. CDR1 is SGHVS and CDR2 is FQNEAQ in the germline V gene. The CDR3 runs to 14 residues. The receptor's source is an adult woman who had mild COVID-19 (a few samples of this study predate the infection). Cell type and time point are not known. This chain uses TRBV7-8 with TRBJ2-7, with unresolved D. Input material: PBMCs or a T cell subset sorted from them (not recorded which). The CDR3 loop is CASSLSYRTYEQYF. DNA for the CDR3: TGTGCCAGCAGCTTAAGTTACCGGACCTACGAGCAGTACTTC.